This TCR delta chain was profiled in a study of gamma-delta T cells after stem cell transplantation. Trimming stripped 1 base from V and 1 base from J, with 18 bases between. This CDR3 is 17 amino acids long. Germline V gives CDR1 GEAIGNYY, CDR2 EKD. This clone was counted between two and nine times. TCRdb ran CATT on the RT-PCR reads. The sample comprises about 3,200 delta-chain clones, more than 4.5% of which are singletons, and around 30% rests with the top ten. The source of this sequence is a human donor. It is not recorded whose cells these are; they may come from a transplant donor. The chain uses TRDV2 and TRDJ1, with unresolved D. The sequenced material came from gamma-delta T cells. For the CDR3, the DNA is TGTGCCTGTGACACGGTGGGAGACCCCGAGCCCACCGATAAACTCATCTTT. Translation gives CACDTVGDPEPTDKLIF.